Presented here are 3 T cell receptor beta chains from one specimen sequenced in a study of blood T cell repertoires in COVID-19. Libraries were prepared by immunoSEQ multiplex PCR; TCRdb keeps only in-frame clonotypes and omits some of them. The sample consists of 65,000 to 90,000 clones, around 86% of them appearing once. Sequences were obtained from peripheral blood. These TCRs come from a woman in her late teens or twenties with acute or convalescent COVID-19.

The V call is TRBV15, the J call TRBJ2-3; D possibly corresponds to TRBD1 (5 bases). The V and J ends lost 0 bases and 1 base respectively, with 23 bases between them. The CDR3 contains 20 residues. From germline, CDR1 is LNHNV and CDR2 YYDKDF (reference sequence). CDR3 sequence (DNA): TGTGCCACCAGCAGAGAGGCTATAGACGTGGTGTGGGGCGGCACAGATACGCAGTATTTT. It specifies CATSREAIDVVWGGTDTQYF.

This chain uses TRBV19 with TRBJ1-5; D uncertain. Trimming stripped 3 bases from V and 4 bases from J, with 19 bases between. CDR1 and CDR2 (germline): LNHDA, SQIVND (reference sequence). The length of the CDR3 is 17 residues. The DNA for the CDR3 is TGTGCCAGTAGTATGGCCAGGCGGGTTAGGAGTAATCAGCCCCAGCATTTT. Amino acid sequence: CASSMARRVRSNQPQHF.

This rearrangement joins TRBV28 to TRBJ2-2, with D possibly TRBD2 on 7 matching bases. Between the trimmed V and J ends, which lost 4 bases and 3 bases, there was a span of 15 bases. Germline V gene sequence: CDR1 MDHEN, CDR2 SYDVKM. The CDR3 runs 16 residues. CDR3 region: CASSYAGDTDTGELFF. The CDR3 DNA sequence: TGTGCCAGCAGTTATGCGGGGGACACTGACACCGGGGAGCTGTTTTTT.